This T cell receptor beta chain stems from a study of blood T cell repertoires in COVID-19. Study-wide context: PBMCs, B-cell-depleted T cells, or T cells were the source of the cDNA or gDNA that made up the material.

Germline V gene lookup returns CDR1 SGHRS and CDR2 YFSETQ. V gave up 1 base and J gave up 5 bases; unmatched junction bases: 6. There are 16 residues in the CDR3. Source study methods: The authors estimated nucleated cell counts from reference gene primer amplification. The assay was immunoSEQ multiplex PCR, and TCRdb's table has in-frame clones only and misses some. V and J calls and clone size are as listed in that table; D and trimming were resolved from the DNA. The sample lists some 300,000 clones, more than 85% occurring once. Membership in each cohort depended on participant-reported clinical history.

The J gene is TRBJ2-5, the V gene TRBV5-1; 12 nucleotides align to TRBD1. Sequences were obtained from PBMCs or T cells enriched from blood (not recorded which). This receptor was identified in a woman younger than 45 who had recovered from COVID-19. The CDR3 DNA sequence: TGCGCCAGCAGCTTGATAGGGACAGGGGGCTGGGAGACCCAGTACTTC. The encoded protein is CASSLIGTGGWETQYF.